One TCR beta chain is described in this entry. The antigen is not known. This sample stems from a study of T cell responses to AZD1222 COVID-19 vaccine. Whole-study results and caveats: Among the donors, most were white British and more were female, and clonal diversity was possibly underestimated.

The table came from immunoSEQ multiplex PCR; TCRdb's copy has only in-frame clones and leaves some out. The table records over 150,000 clones, 80% to 95% of them present only once. The receptor comes from an adult who received the MenACWY meningococcal vaccine as a control. The sample consisted of peripheral blood, taken 28 days after the second dose of the MenACWY control vaccine.

The CDR3 is CASSSRGTGTDTQYF. CDR3 in DNA: TGTGCCAGCAGCTCCAGAGGGACTGGGACAGATACGCAGTATTTT. The rearrangement uses TRBV7-6 and TRBJ2-3; maybe TRBD2 (6 bases). The CDR3 runs 15 residues. The V end lost 4 bases, the J end lost 3 bases, and 14 bases lay between the germline ends. In germline, CDR1 is SGHVS, CDR2 FNYEAQ.